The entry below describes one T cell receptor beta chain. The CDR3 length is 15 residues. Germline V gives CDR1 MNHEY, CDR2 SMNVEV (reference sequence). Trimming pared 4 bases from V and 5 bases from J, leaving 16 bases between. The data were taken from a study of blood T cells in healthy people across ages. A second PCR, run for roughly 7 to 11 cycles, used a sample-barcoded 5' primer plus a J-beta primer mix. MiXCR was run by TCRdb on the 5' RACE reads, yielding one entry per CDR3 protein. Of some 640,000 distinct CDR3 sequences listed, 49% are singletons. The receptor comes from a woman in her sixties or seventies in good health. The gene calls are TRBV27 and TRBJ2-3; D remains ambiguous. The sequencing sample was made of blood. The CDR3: CASSSHPTTGDTQYF. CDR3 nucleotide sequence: TGTGCCAGCAGTTCTCACCCCACTACGGGAGATACGCAGTATTTT.